This TCR beta chain was captured by sequencing in a study of T cells in localized non-small cell lung cancer. TCRdb's table, derived via immunoSEQ multiplex PCR, lists solely in-frame clones and lacks some. The sample holds under 75,000 clones, 86% seen once. Per germline, CDR1 MNHEY and CDR2 SVGAGI. Trimming cost V 2 bases and J 3 bases, with 10 bases left between them. This CDR3 is 14 amino acids long. Study conclusions and caveats: Compared with tumor, uninvolved adjacent lung displayed greater T cell clonality, ranking highest overall.

In regard to this clone: Its antigen is still unknown. The sample contains more than one DNA sequence encoding this CDR3.

The receptor's source is a male donor aged 60 or over with stage III squamous cell lung carcinoma. The V and J genes are TRBV6-5 and TRBJ1-1; possible D gene TRBD1, 5 bases. Sequencing was performed on peripheral blood, taken before any cancer treatment. The CDR3 DNA reads as TGTGCCAGCAGTTACCGGGGGGGGGACACTGAAGCTTTCTTT. Its protein product is CASSYRGGDTEAFF.